This TCR beta chain is from a study of T cells in Graves' hyperthyroidism and ophthalmopathy. Authors of the study amplified TCR beta CDR3 regions from RNA transcripts. HTBI primers drove first-round RT-PCR of the TCR CDR3. TCRdb re-analysed the multiplex PCR reads in MiXCR, keeping a single row per CDR3 protein. Of 640,000 or so distinct CDR3 sequences detected, roughly 14% appear once; the ten largest clones hold 4.3%. This clonotype was counted at least ten times. The target antigen is unknown. Points from the study as a whole: A 13 V-J model separated ophthalmopathy from stable hyperthyroidism.

Patients affected by ophthalmopathy presented a Clinical Activity Score of at least 3, a NOSPECS grade of at least 4, and disease duration below 3 months. PBMCs were collected from a roughly 10 ml volume of fresh peripheral blood. Sequencing was done on a sample of blood. The TCR originated in a woman in her 40s with Graves' ophthalmopathy.

The CDR3 reads CASSTLLNSNTGELFF. DNA of the CDR3: TGTGCCAGCAGTACCCTCTTGAACTCGAACACCGGGGAGCTGTTTTTT. The rearrangement uses TRBV28 and TRBJ2-2; no clear D. The V gene lost 5 bases and the J gene lost 0 bases, with 13 bases spanning the gap. This CDR3 spans 16 amino acids. Germline V gives CDR1 MDHEN, CDR2 SYDVKM.